The 22 T cell receptor beta chains in this list originate from one sample, sequenced in a study of shared clonotypes between healthy human individuals. Only in-frame clones appear in the TCRdb table, and some are missing; sequencing was by immunoSEQ multiplex PCR. This table holds roughly 1 million clones, about 76% found once. The sample comprised memory CD4+ T cells sorted from blood. Subset here: CD45RA-negative fraction. These receptors all come from a man younger than 30 in good health.

V and J are TRBV10-3 and TRBJ2-3, with 9 bases fitting TRBD2. Germline CDR1 and CDR2: ENHRY and SYGVKD. The CDR3 loop spans 12 amino acids. V was clipped by 7 bases and J by 5 bases; unmatched bases: 1. In DNA form, the CDR3 reads TGTGCCATCACTAGCGGGATAGATACGCAGTATTTT. Encoded protein: CAITSGIDTQYF.

The chain joins TRBV5-1 to TRBJ2-6, with D possibly matching TRBD1 (5 bases). This CDR3 spans 17 amino acids. Germline V CDR1 and CDR2: SGHRS, YFSETQ. V gave up 7 bases and J gave up 0 bases, with 17 bases separating them. In DNA, the CDR3 is TGCGCCAGCGCCTGGACACCTTTTGACTCTGGGGCCAACGTCCTGACTTTC. Amino acid sequence: CASAWTPFDSGANVLTF.

This chain joins TRBV10-2 and TRBJ2-7; tentatively, D is TRBD2 (6 bases). CDR3 length equals 12 residues. The germline gives CDR1 WSHSY, CDR2 SAAADI. V was shortened by 6 bases and J by 10 bases, with 16 bases between the two germline ends. CDR3 in DNA: TGCGCCAGCAGCGGCCCCGACGGGGGACAGTACTTC. This codes for CASSGPDGGQYF.

V usage is TRBV6-6 and J usage is TRBJ2-7; D might be TRBD1 or TRBD2, each matching 6 bases. Trimming took 5 bases from V and 2 from J, leaving 13 bases between them. Germline CDR1 and CDR2: MNHNY and SVGAGI (reference sequence). CDR3 length: 14 amino acids. The CDR3 region has the DNA TGTGCCAGCAGTCAGGGGCGGGAAACCTACGAGCAGTACTTC. Its protein is CASSQGRETYEQYF.

V usage is TRBV4-1 and J usage is TRBJ2-5; TRBD2 matches at 8 bases. The length of the CDR3 is 15 residues. Germline CDR1 is MGHRA and CDR2 is YSYEKL. V lost 3 bases to trimming and J lost 5 bases; unmatched junction nucleotides: 8. The CDR3 protein is CASSQGTSGVETQYF. The CDR3 DNA reads TGCGCCAGCAGCCAGGGGACTAGTGGGGTCGAGACCCAGTACTTC.

This chain links TRBV5-6 with TRBJ1-4; the D gene is possibly TRBD1 (6 bases). Germline V gene data show CDR1 as SGHDT and CDR2 as YYEEEE. The ends were cut back, 4 bases at V and 0 bases at J, with 10 bases in the middle. The CDR3 contains 15 residues. Here the CDR3 DNA reads TGTGCCAGCAGCCCCTGGACAGCAACTAATGAAAAACTGTTTTTT. This encodes CASSPWTATNEKLFF.

This chain joins TRBV18 and TRBJ2-1, with D perhaps TRBD1 or TRBD2 (5 bases each). CDR1 KGHSH and CDR2 LQKENI come from the germline V gene. The CDR3 covers 15 residues. Trimming removed 1 base at V and 6 bases at J, with 13 bases between. The DNA of the CDR3 is TGTGCCAGCTCACCACGGGGGTTGGAGACCAATGAGCAGTTCTTC. It codes for CASSPRGLETNEQFF.

The genes are TRBV10-3 and TRBJ2-5, with D possibly being TRBD2 (6 bases). Germline-derived CDR1 and CDR2 are ENHRY and SYGVKD. Between the trimmed V and J ends, which lost 8 bases and 5 bases, there was a span of 12 bases. CDR3 size: 12 residues. This chain's CDR3 is CAIGGAGETQYF. For the CDR3, the DNA is TGTGCCATCGGCGGGGCCGGGGAGACCCAGTACTTC.

This clone has more than one count but fewer than ten. In the same sample, other DNA sequences code for this CDR3. CDR3 loop: CASSLSSYNSPLHF. CDR3 DNA: TGTGCCAGCAGTTTATCCTCCTATAATTCACCCCTCCACTTT. This chain links TRBV28 with TRBJ1-6; no reliable D call. This CDR3 region has 14 residues. Trimming pared 1 base from V and 0 bases from J, leaving 1 base between. CDR1 MDHEN and CDR2 SYDVKM come from the germline V gene.

The V gene is TRBV29-1, the J gene TRBJ2-3; D gene unclear. Germline V gives CDR1 SQVTM, CDR2 ANQGSEA. This CDR3 region has 14 residues. Trimming took 4 bases from V and 3 from J, leaving 14 bases between them. DNA for the CDR3: TGCAGCGTTGCCAACTTTATGGGGACAGATACGCAGTATTTT. This sequence encodes CSVANFMGTDTQYF.

The chain joins TRBV18 to TRBJ2-7; D remains unclear. CDR3 length: 12 residues. V was trimmed by 2 bases and J by 6 bases, leaving 8 bases between them. CDR1 is KGHSH and CDR2 is LQKENI in the germline V gene. The CDR3: CASSPSGGEQYF. DNA for the CDR3: TGTGCCAGCTCACCATCAGGTGGCGAGCAGTACTTC. Full variable domain (rest looked up from reference TRBV18 and TRBJ2-7): NAGVMQNPRHLVRRRGQEARLRCSPMKGHSHVYWYRQLPEEGLKFMVYLQKENIIDESGMPKERFSAEFPKEGPSILRIQQVVRGDSAAYFCASSPSGGEQYFGPGTRLTVT.

V usage is TRBV14 and J usage is TRBJ1-2; 9 nucleotides line up with TRBD1. V was clipped by 1 base and J by 6 bases; unmatched bases: 3. This CDR3 comprises 14 residues. The germline V gene encodes CDR1 SGHDN and CDR2 FVKESK. The CDR3 DNA reads as TGTGCCAGCAGCCAAGCTACAGGGGGCGATGGCTACACCTTC. Translation gives CASSQATGGDGYTF.

This clone was seen a single time. With a much larger clone just one base away, this may be a read error. The sample holds other DNA sequences that translate to the same CDR3. The V call is TRBV30, the J call TRBJ2-5, with D possibly matching TRBD1 (5 bases). Germline V gene sequence: CDR1 GTSNPN, CDR2 SVGIG (reference sequence). The CDR3 is made up of 13 amino acids. Between the trimmed V and J ends, which lost 1 base and 1 base, there was a span of 7 bases. The CDR3 is CAWSGGLQETQYF. In DNA, the CDR3 is TGTGCCTGGAGTGGGGGCCTCCAAGAGACCCAGTACTTC.

The rearrangement joins TRBV14 to TRBJ1-2, with unresolved D. Germline V gene sequence: CDR1 SGHDN, CDR2 FVKESK. Trimming stripped 4 bases from V and 0 bases from J, with 3 bases between. The CDR3 spans 12 residues. Written as DNA, the CDR3 is TGTGCCAGCAGCCGTACTAACTATGGCTACACCTTC. It yields the protein CASSRTNYGYTF.

On this clone: The same CDR3 is also encoded by other DNA sequences in this sample. The chain uses TRBV7-8 and TRBJ2-7; possible D gene TRBD1, 5 bases. V lost 8 bases to trimming and J lost 5 bases, with 13 bases between them. This CDR3 contains 12 residues. Per the germline V gene, CDR1 is SGHVS and CDR2 is FQNEAQ. The CDR3 loop reads CASSLSGNEQYF. CDR3 DNA sequence: TGTGCCAGCTCCCTCTCAGGGAACGAGCAGTACTTC.

The chain joins TRBV21-1 to TRBJ2-3; TRBD2, the D gene given by the table, was not confirmed from the DNA. TRBV21-1 is recorded as a pseudogene. The CDR3 consists of 14 residues. Here the CDR3 DNA reads TGTGCCAGCAGCACTGGGACTTGGACAGATACGCAGTATTTT. Its translation: CASSTGTWTDTQYF.

In the case of this clone: Other DNA sequences within the sample encode an identical CDR3. The chain joins TRBV15 to TRBJ2-7, with D perhaps TRBD2 (6 bases). This CDR3 has 14 residues. V was shortened by 0 bases and J by 3 bases, with 9 bases between the two germline ends. Per the germline V gene, CDR1 is LNHNV and CDR2 is YYDKDF (reference sequence). CDR3 DNA: TGTGCCACCAGCAGAGATCGGGGGAGCTACGAGCAGTACTTC. It yields the protein CATSRDRGSYEQYF.

J is TRBJ2-3 and V is TRBV5-1; a weak D match, TRBD1 (5 bases). The CDR3 is 14 amino acids. CDR1 and CDR2 from the germline V gene are SGHRS and YFSETQ. Trimming removed 0 bases from V and 2 bases from J, with 7 bases in between. The CDR3 reads CASSLATATDTQYF. CDR3 DNA sequence: TGCGCCAGCAGCTTGGCGACAGCCACAGATACGCAGTATTTT. Together with reference TRBV5-1 and TRBJ2-3, the CDR3 gives the full variable domain: KAGVTQTPRYLIKTRGQQVTLSCSPISGHRSVSWYQQTPGQGLQFLFEYFSETQRNKGNFPGRFSGRQFSNSRSEMNVSTLELGDSALYLCASSLATATDTQYFGPGTRLTVL.

CDR3 protein: CASSRQGHQETQYF. CDR3 DNA sequence: TGTGCCAGCAGTAGACAGGGGCACCAAGAGACCCAGTACTTC. The chain carries TRBV25-1 and TRBJ2-5, with 8 bases aligning to TRBD1. The CDR3 is 14 residues long. Germline V gives CDR1 MGHDK, CDR2 SYGVNS. V trimming: 5 bases; J trimming: 0 bases; junction bases outside the gene matches: 2.

A few counts support this clone. The chain is built from TRBV5-6 and TRBJ1-4; possibly TRBD1 for D (5 bases). V gave up 0 bases and J gave up 8 bases, with 14 bases separating them. CDR3 length equals 15 residues. The germline V gene has CDR1 SGHDT and CDR2 YYEEEE. The CDR3 DNA follows: TGTGCCAGCAGCTTGGGACCAAGGCCAGGGGAAAAACTGTTTTTT. Translation gives CASSLGPRPGEKLFF.

This clone was counted many times. The J gene is TRBJ1-1, the V gene TRBV19, with TRBD1 matching over 9 bases. V dropped 6 bases and J dropped 5; count of bases not matched to a gene: 7. The CDR3 spans 14 residues. Germline-derived CDR1 and CDR2 are LNHDA and SQIVND (reference sequence). CDR3 protein: CASRVDRGRTEAFF. The CDR3 DNA reads as TGTGCCAGTAGAGTGGACAGGGGAAGAACTGAAGCTTTCTTT.

Points on this clone: A much more abundant neighbour one base away suggests this may be a read error. This chain connects TRBV6-6 to TRBJ2-7, with 7 nucleotides matching TRBD1. The CDR3 covers 12 residues. Germline V gene sequence: CDR1 MNHNY, CDR2 SVGAGI (reference sequence). V dropped 6 bases and J dropped 1; count of bases not matched to a gene: 0. CDR3 residues: CASRGQSYEQYF. The CDR3 DNA sequence: TGTGCCAGCAGGGGACAGTCCTACGAGCAGTACTTC.